These T cell receptor beta chains were read from a single sample in a study of blood T cell repertoires in COVID-19. Clones were read by immunoSEQ multiplex PCR, and TCRdb kept only the in-frame ones, dropping some. Among hundreds of thousands of clones listed, roughly 84% were seen once. The sample comprised PBMCs or T cells enriched from blood (not recorded which). The source of these receptors is a woman under 30 who had been exposed to COVID-19. The CDR3 runs from the conserved cysteine through the conserved F or W.

V gene	J gene	CDR3 protein
TRBV7-2	TRBJ1-3	CASSLAGSAGNTIYF
TRBV7-8	TRBJ2-7	CASSLLGGDVGYF
TRBV27	TRBJ2-2	CASSSSPLADTGELFF
TRBV10-3	TRBJ2-7	CAISDSGQGGHYEQYF
TRBV30	TRBJ2-1	CAWSRDRVSYNEQFF
TRBV4-1	TRBJ1-4	CASSQDEGRGQGKEKLFF
TRBV2	TRBJ1-1	CASSELGTTEAFF
TRBV28	TRBJ2-3	CASSLRGRGTDTQYF
TRBV11-2	TRBJ2-1	CASRAAGPYNEQFF
TRBV5-6	TRBJ2-7	CASSGPGQILYEQYF
TRBV7-4	TRBJ2-5	CASSLSGQIQETQYF
TRBV27	TRBJ2-7	CASSPPLAEGISYEQYF
TRBV25-1	TRBJ1-1	CASRSQVRTEAFF
TRBV19	TRBJ2-7	CASSTGGGSYEQYF
TRBV10-3	TRBJ2-7	CATGENEQYF
TRBV7-3	TRBJ1-2	CASGSVGGGYTF
TRBV28	TRBJ1-6	CASSLGTENSPLHF
TRBV28	TRBJ2-2	CASSLRVRNTGELFF
TRBV4-1	TRBJ1-4	CASSQHRDSREKLFF
TRBV10-3	TRBJ2-2	CAIRDRDTGELFF
TRBV5-4	TRBJ2-1	CASSLRRGGRDEQFF
TRBV19	TRBJ1-5	CASNAGRSIQPQHF
TRBV28	TRBJ2-7	CASSLPGFTAGLLEQYF
TRBV7-6	TRBJ2-7	CASSTLAGGKYEQYF
TRBV6-5	TRBJ2-3	CASGEGGGTDTQYF
TRBV4-2	TRBJ1-1	CASSQGTGTPNTEAFF
TRBV7-2	TRBJ2-1	CASSLPLSGFYNEQFF
TRBV7-2	TRBJ2-7	CASSYYGGEQYF
TRBV5-6	TRBJ1-2	CASRHTGPQDYGYTF
TRBV6-2/TRBV6-3	TRBJ1-5	CASSRTTGMEYSNQPQHF
TRBV29-1	TRBJ1-2	CSVGDQAYGYTF
TRBV28	TRBJ2-7	CASSPQGRGEQYF
TRBV5-1	TRBJ2-3	CASSFLQGPDTQYF
TRBV6-5	TRBJ1-6	CASSKIQGGNSPLHF
TRBV15	TRBJ2-7	CATSREGGRASDEQYF
TRBV7-9	TRBJ2-7	CASSSTVLIAGGPSWEQYF
TRBV7-6	TRBJ1-2	CASSPRQGSAYGYTF
TRBV28	TRBJ1-4	CASSLAGADEKLFF
TRBV29-1	TRBJ1-3	CSVGHVSGNTIYF
TRBV11-2	TRBJ1-4	CASSFRGETNEKLFF
TRBV28	TRBJ1-5	CASSLGTTNQPQHF
TRBV6-1	TRBJ1-1	CASSESAGGRNTEAFF
TRBV6-5	TRBJ2-3	CATTRTGTTDTQYF
TRBV27	TRBJ1-5	CASRSYGTGPNQPQHF
TRBV18	TRBJ1-5	CASSHTGARNQPQHF
TRBV7-9	TRBJ1-1	CASSPSALVLNTEAFF